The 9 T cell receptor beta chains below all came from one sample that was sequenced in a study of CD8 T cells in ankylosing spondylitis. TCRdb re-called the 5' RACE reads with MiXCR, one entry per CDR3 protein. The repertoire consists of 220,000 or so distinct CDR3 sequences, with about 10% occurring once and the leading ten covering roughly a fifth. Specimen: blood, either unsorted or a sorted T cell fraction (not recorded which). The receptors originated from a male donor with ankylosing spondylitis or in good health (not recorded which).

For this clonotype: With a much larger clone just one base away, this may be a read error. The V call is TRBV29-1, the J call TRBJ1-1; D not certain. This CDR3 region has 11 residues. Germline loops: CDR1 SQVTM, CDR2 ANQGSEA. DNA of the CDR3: TGCAGCGTTGAAAATGGAGGGCAAGCTTCCTTT. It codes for CSVENGGQASF.

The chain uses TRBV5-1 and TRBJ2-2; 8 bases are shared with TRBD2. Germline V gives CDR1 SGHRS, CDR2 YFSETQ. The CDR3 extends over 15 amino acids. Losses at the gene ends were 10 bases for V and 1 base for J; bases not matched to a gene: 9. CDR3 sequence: CAAKAGAENTGELFF. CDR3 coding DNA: TGCGCCGCCAAAGCGGGGGCAGAGAACACCGGGGAGCTGTTTTTT.

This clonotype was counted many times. The CDR3 bases are TGTGCCAGCAGCTTCTTACGTTCAGGTAGTGGGGCTTTCTTT. Its translation is CASSFLRSGSGAFF. This chain uses TRBV5-6 with TRBJ1-1; no clear D. The CDR3 totals 14 residues. Germline CDR1 reads SGHDT; CDR2 reads YYEEEE. Trimming cost V 2 bases and J 11 bases, with 19 bases left between them.

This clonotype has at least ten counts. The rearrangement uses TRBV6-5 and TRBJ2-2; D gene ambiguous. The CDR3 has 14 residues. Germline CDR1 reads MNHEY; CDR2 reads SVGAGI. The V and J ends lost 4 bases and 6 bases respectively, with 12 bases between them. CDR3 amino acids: CASSLTIGAGELFF. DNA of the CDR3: TGTGCCAGCAGTTTGACCATAGGAGCCGGGGAGCTGTTTTTT.

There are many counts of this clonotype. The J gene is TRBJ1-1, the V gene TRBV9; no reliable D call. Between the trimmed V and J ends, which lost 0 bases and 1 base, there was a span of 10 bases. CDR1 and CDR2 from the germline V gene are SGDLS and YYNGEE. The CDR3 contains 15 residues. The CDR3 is CASSVDSFPNTEAFF. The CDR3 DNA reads TGTGCCAGCAGCGTAGACAGCTTCCCGAACACTGAAGCTTTCTTT.

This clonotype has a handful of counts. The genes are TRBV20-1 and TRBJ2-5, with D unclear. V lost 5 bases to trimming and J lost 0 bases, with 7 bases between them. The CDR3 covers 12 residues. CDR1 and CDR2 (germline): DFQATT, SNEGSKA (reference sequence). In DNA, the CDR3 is TGCAGTGCTCCCGCCGACCAAGAGACCCAGTACTTC. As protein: CSAPADQETQYF.

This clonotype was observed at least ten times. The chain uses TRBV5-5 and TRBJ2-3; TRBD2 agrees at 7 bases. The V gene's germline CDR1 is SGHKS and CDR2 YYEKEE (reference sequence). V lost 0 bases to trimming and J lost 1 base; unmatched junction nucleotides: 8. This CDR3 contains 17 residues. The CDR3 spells CASSLGSAGRGTDTQYF. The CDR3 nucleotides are TGTGCCAGCAGCTTGGGTAGTGCAGGGAGGGGCACAGATACGCAGTATTTT.

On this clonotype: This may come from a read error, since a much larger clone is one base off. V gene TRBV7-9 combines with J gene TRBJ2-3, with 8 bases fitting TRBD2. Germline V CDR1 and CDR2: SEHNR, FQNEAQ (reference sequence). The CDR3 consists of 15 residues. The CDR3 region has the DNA TGTGCCAGCACCACCGGGACTAGTCTCACAGATACGCGGTATTTT. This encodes CASTTGTSLTDTRYF.

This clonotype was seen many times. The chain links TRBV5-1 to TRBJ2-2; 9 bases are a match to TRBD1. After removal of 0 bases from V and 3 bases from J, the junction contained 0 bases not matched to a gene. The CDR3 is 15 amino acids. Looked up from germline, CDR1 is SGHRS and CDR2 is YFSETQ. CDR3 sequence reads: CASSLGDRDTGELFF. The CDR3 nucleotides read TGCGCCAGCAGCTTGGGGGACAGGGACACCGGGGAGCTGTTTTTT.